This record looks at one T cell receptor (beta chain) sequence and its context. Its specificity is unknown. Here immunoSEQ multiplex PCR was the method, and the copy in TCRdb shows in-frame clones only, minus some. The sample consists of under 150,000 clones, just over 90% of them appearing once. V lost 2 bases to trimming and J lost 6 bases; unmatched junction nucleotides: 7. The CDR3 spans 14 residues. Germline V CDR1 and CDR2: SGHRS, YFSETQ. This specimen comes from a study of T cell responses to AZD1222 COVID-19 vaccine. Findings of the study overall: Spike as a whole was targeted by vaccine-associated CD4 TCRs, dominant at 160-218 and 743-854.

The material was peripheral blood, obtained on day 0 of MenACWY control vaccination. J is TRBJ2-7 and V is TRBV5-1; TRBD2 aligns across 8 bases. This TCR was recovered from an adult in good health. CDR3 DNA: TGCGCCAGCAGCTTTGGACGGGAGGGCCGCGAGCAGTACTTC. Translating it yields CASSFGREGREQYF.